This T cell receptor beta chain originates from a study of blood T cell repertoires in COVID-19. Original processing methods: How many nucleated cells were present was estimated from reference gene primer amplification. Here immunoSEQ multiplex PCR was the method, and the copy in TCRdb shows in-frame clones only, minus some. The V and J calls and clone size were taken over from that table, and D and trimming were inferred from the DNA. The profile shows under 350,000 clones, 80% to 90% of them singletons. There are 16 residues in the CDR3. With 1 base clipped from V and 3 bases from J, the junction kept 6 bases outside the gene matches. Per the germline V gene, CDR1 is MDHEN and CDR2 is SYDVKM.

V gene TRBV28 combines with J gene TRBJ2-3; TRBD1 aligns across 8 bases. Input material: PBMCs or T cells enriched from blood (not recorded which). This clonotype was sampled from a woman between 35 and 50 years old with acute COVID-19. The DNA for the CDR3 is TGTGCCAGCAGTTTATCCAGGGGGCGAGGGACAGATACGCAGTATTTT. Translated, it gives CASSLSRGRGTDTQYF.